This passage covers 9 T cell receptor beta chains from one sample sequenced in a study of T cell responses to AZD1222 COVID-19 vaccine (dated by TCRdb to 2020 to 2022). What this sample's time point label stands for: baseline before first vaccination. Library method: the immunoSEQ multiplex PCR assay. TCRdb holds this immuneACCESS table with in-frame rearrangements only. Some clones are missing; in checked studies, unresolved V genes explain under half, and the rest has no known cause. In all, the sample holds roughly 180,000 clones, and about 90% of those were seen once. The ten most abundant clones make up 0.45% to 0.55% of the sample. The material was peripheral blood, obtained on day 0 of AZD1222 vaccination. Source of these receptors: an adult in good health.

The chain links TRBV24-1 to TRBJ1-4, with a weak D call TRBD1 (5 bases). Germline-derived CDR1 and CDR2 are KGHDR and SFDVKD. Between the trimmed V and J ends, which lost 5 bases and 8 bases, there was a span of 14 bases. The CDR3 covers 14 residues. CDR3 coding DNA: TGTGCCACCAGTGCCGGGGGGAAGGGGGAAAAACTGTTTTTT. Translated: CATSAGGKGEKLFF.

V gene TRBV5-1 combines with J gene TRBJ2-1; a possible D gene is TRBD1 (6 bases). The CDR3 length is 13 residues. V dropped 4 bases and J dropped 12 bases, with 17 bases sitting between them. Germline V gene lookup returns CDR1 SGHRS and CDR2 YFSETQ. The chain's CDR3 is CASSPSTGAPQFF. Here the CDR3 DNA reads TGCGCCAGCAGCCCGTCGACAGGAGCCCCGCAGTTCTTC.

The rearrangement uses TRBV6-6 and TRBJ2-1; no clear D gene. Germline CDR1 and CDR2: MNHNY and SVGAGI (reference sequence). This CDR3 is built from 15 residues. The V and J ends lost 2 bases and 5 bases respectively, with 13 bases between them. The CDR3 DNA is TGTGCCAGCAGTTACATCCGGGCGCAAGACAATGAGCAGTTCTTC. This sequence encodes CASSYIRAQDNEQFF.

This chain joins TRBV7-9 and TRBJ2-2, with D possibly being TRBD2 (6 bases). Trimming left V 1 base short and J 2 bases short, with 17 bases between. The germline gives CDR1 SEHNR, CDR2 FQNEAQ (reference sequence). This CDR3 is built from 18 residues. In nucleotides, the CDR3 is TGTGCCAGCAGCTTAGGAGGAGGGCGGCTACTCAACACCGGGGAGCTGTTTTTT. Amino acids: CASSLGGGRLLNTGELFF.

The V and J genes are TRBV5-1 and TRBJ1-4, with D possibly TRBD1 on 6 matching bases. The CDR3 extends over 14 amino acids. The V end was cut by 4 bases, the J end by 5 bases, with 12 bases between. CDR1 and CDR2 from the germline V gene are SGHRS and YFSETQ. The CDR3 sequence: CASSPRQENEKLFF. The DNA of the CDR3 is TGCGCCAGCAGCCCTAGACAGGAGAATGAAAAACTGTTTTTT.

The genes are TRBV12-5 and TRBJ1-4; the D gene is possibly TRBD1 (5 bases). The CDR3 is 14 residues long. Germline V gene sequence: CDR1 LGHNT, CDR2 FRNRAP. V lost 2 bases and J 3 bases, leaving 7 bases between the germline ends. CDR3 amino acids: CASGLRGANEKLFF. The CDR3 DNA reads as TGTGCTAGTGGTTTGCGGGGGGCTAATGAAAAACTGTTTTTT.

V gene TRBV5-6 combines with J gene TRBJ2-7; D is unresolved. Trimming left V 1 base short and J 2 bases short, with 22 bases between. The length of the CDR3 is 18 residues. Germline CDR1 and CDR2: SGHDT and YYEEEE. The CDR3 protein is CASSLRYNTATATYEQYF. The CDR3 region has the DNA TGTGCCAGCAGCTTGCGATATAATACCGCGACTGCAACCTACGAGCAGTACTTC.

The chain has TRBV2 and TRBJ1-1; no clear D gene. V was clipped by 7 bases and J by 4 bases, with 19 bases between them. The CDR3 runs 15 residues. Looked up from germline, CDR1 is SNHLY and CDR2 is FYNNEI. CDR3 in amino acids: CASTEGGSKGTEAFF. The CDR3 DNA is TGTGCCAGCACCGAAGGCGGGAGTAAGGGCACTGAAGCTTTCTTT.

The chain carries TRBV6-4 and TRBJ1-2, with 7 positions matching TRBD1. The CDR3 has 13 residues. V gave up 4 bases and J gave up 7 bases; unmatched junction bases: 6. The V gene's germline CDR1 is MRHNA and CDR2 SNTAGT. Written as DNA, the CDR3 is TGTGCCAGCAGTGCCCAGACAGGGTCTGGCTACACCTTC. Amino acid sequence: CASSAQTGSGYTF.